This TCR beta chain was documented in a study of glioma-infiltrating T cells after dendritic cell vaccination. The time point denotes: after dendritic cell vaccination, including at tumor progression/relapse. The V segment lost 2 bases and the J segment 9 bases; nucleotides outside the gene matches: 10. CDR3 length: 14 residues. CDR1 is MGHRA, CDR2 YSYEKL, per germline. This table comes from immunoSEQ multiplex PCR, and its TCRdb copy is limited to in-frame clones, with some not included. The sample records fewer than 60,000 clones, about 88% being singletons. This specimen was blood, taken after dendritic cell vaccination. The V call is TRBV4-1, the J call TRBJ2-7; 7 bases fit TRBD1. This clonotype was obtained from a human donor with glioblastoma. The CDR3 DNA reads TGCGCCAGCAGCCAAACCCGGACAGGTGCAGTGCAGTACTTC. Translating it yields CASSQTRTGAVQYF.